These 3 T cell receptor beta chains originate from one sample sequenced in a study of chemoradiotherapy in HPV16-positive cancers. Some clones are missing from TCRdb's copy, which holds only in-frame ones; the method was immunoSEQ multiplex PCR. The table has 13,000 or so clones, around 85% seen once. The sequencing here drew on blood, taken from a patient who underwent chemoradiotherapy. Receptors were obtained from a human donor with HPV-associated anogenital cancer.

V and J are TRBV5-1 and TRBJ1-1; tentatively, D is TRBD1 (5 bases). The CDR3 sequence is 16 residues long. V was clipped by 6 bases and J by 0 bases, with 18 bases between them. The germline V gene encodes CDR1 SGHRS and CDR2 YFSETQ. CDR3 protein: CASKLSGAGMNTEAFF. The CDR3 DNA follows: TGCGCCAGCAAACTCTCTGGGGCCGGGATGAACACTGAAGCTTTCTTT.

This sequence joins TRBV6-1 and TRBJ2-1, with a tentative D call TRBD1 (6 bases). Germline-derived CDR1 and CDR2 are MNHNS and SASEGT. CDR3 length: 12 residues. V lost 10 bases and J 2 bases, leaving 9 bases between the germline ends. Here the CDR3 DNA reads TGTGCCACCAGGACAGCCTACAATGAGCAGTTCTTC. It specifies CATRTAYNEQFF.

The chain combines TRBV14 with TRBJ2-3; D is ambiguous. This CDR3 has 15 amino acids. CDR1 is SGHDN, CDR2 FVKESK, per germline. V lost 4 bases and J 0 bases, leaving 11 bases between the germline ends. The CDR3 sequence: CASSLQRLSTDTQYF. In DNA form, the CDR3 reads TGTGCCAGCAGCCTGCAACGCCTAAGCACAGATACGCAGTATTTT. Based on the CDR3 plus reference TRBV14 and TRBJ2-3, the full variable domain is EAGVTQFPSHSVIEKGQTVTLRCDPISGHDNLYWYRRVMGKEIKFLLHFVKESKQDESGMPNNRFLAERTGGTYSTLKVQPAELEDSGVYFCASSLQRLSTDTQYFGPGTRLTVL.